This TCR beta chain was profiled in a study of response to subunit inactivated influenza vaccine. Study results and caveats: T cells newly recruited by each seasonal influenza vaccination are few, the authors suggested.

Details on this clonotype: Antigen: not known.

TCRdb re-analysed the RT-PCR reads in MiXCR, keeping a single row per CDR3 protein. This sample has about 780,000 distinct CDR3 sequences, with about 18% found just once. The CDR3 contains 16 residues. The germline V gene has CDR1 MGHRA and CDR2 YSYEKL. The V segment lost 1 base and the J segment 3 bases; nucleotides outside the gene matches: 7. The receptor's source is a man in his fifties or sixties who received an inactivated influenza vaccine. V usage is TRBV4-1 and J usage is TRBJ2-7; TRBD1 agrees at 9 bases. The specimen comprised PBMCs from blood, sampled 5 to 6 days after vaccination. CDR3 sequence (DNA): TGCGCCAGCAGCCAAGGGGGACAGGGTGCAAACTACGAGCAGTACTTC. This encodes CASSQGGQGANYEQYF.